Presented here are 17 T cell receptor beta chains from one specimen sequenced in a study of CD8 T cells in Susac syndrome. The RNA, roughly 0.45 to 1 ug, was put through reverse transcription using random hexamers. TCRdb ran MiXCR on the immunoSEQ multiplex PCR reads and lists one entry per CDR3 protein. The repertoire holds fewer than 350,000 distinct CDR3 sequences, with around 90% as singletons. The sample consisted of CD4+ T cells from PBMCs. The receptors derive from a human donor with multiple sclerosis.

The chain carries TRBV7-2 and TRBJ2-3; either TRBD1 or TRBD2 may supply D (5 bases each). V was clipped by 5 bases and J by 0 bases, with 15 bases between them. The CDR3 length is 16 residues. Per the germline V gene, CDR1 is SGHTA and CDR2 is FQGNSA. As DNA, the CDR3 is TGTGCCAGCAGCCTGACCGGGACGCTAAGCACAGATACGCAGTATTTT. Its translation is CASSLTGTLSTDTQYF.

This chain uses TRBV3-1 with TRBJ2-2; tentatively, D is TRBD2 (5 bases). V was pared by 0 bases and J by 7 bases, with 9 bases between. CDR3 length: 14 amino acids. Germline CDR1 and CDR2: LGHDT and YNNKEL (reference sequence). The CDR3 DNA is TGTGCCAGCAGCCAAGAGTCCCGGGACGGGGAGCTGTTTTTT. Translated, it gives CASSQESRDGELFF.

The CDR3 DNA reads TGTGCCAGCAGCTCCCCCGGGGGTTCAGGGCATACCTTC. Encoded protein: CASSSPGGSGHTF. The rearrangement uses TRBV7-2 and TRBJ1-2; maybe TRBD1 (5 bases). Germline V lookup: CDR1 SGHTA, CDR2 FQGNSA. The CDR3 loop spans 13 amino acids. The ends were cut back, 4 bases at V and 14 bases at J, with 20 bases in the middle. Based on the CDR3 plus reference TRBV7-2 and TRBJ1-2, the full variable domain is GAGVSQSPSNKVTEKGKDVELRCDPISGHTALYWYRQSLGQGLEFLIYFQGNSAPDKSGLPSDRFSAERTGGSVSTLTIQRTQQEDSAVYLCASSSPGGSGHTFGSGTRLTVV.

This clonotype was picked up a small number of times. The chain links TRBV28 to TRBJ2-5; the match to TRBD1 covers 7 bases. The CDR3 has 13 amino acids. Germline-derived CDR1 and CDR2 are MDHEN and SYDVKM. The V gene end was trimmed by 6 bases and the J gene end by 4 bases; junction bases not matched to a gene: 5. DNA of the CDR3: TGTGCCAGCAGCCAGACAGGGTTAGAGACCCAGTACTTC. This sequence encodes CASSQTGLETQYF.

A few counts support this clonotype. The chain has TRBV11-2 and TRBJ2-5; D remains ambiguous. This CDR3 has 14 residues. The V gene lost 1 base and the J gene lost 7 bases, with 13 bases spanning the gap. CDR1 is SGHAT, CDR2 FQNNGV, per germline. Here the CDR3 DNA reads TGTGCCAGCAGCTTAGGGTCCGGTCGCGGGACCCAGTACTTC. Amino acids: CASSLGSGRGTQYF.

J is TRBJ2-7 and V is TRBV3-1; 10 bases match TRBD1. V shed 4 bases and J 6 bases; nucleotides not matched to a gene: 6. The CDR3 spans 14 residues. CDR1 LGHDT and CDR2 YNNKEL come from the germline V gene (reference sequence). In DNA form, the CDR3 reads TGTGCCAGCAGCCCCGCGGGACAGGGGTCCGAGCAGTACTTC. Its translation: CASSPAGQGSEQYF.

The chain carries TRBV12-3 or TRBV12-4 and TRBJ2-1; 14 bases agree with TRBD2. V dropped 8 bases and J dropped 7; count of bases not matched to a gene: 13. This CDR3 region has 17 residues. The CDR3 sequence is CASHKGGLAGAVNEQFF. CDR3 in DNA: TGTGCCAGCCACAAGGGGGGACTAGCGGGGGCCGTGAATGAGCAGTTCTTC.

V and J are TRBV7-2 and TRBJ2-3, with D perhaps matching TRBD2 (6 bases). V lost 5 bases and J lost 6, with 18 bases in between. CDR1 SGHTA and CDR2 FQGNSA come from the germline V gene. The CDR3 extends over 15 amino acids. The CDR3 DNA reads as TGTGCCAGCAGCCTTAGCGGCCTGGAAGGGGATACGCAGTATTTT. It encodes CASSLSGLEGDTQYF.

On this clonotype: An end of the junction differs from the germline gene, which may be a read error. This chain joins TRBV20-1 and TRBJ2-5; D tentatively fits TRBD1 or TRBD2 (6 bases each). Germline values: CDR1 DFQATT, CDR2 SNEGSKA (reference sequence). This CDR3 spans 14 amino acids. The CDR3 DNA follows: TGCAGTGCCAGAGGGGGGCTAGCAGAAGAGACCCAGTACTTC. Translating gives CSARGGLAEETQYF.

The chain uses TRBV7-2 and TRBJ2-5, with D maybe TRBD1 (5 bases). Trimming pared 1 base from V and 4 bases from J, leaving 13 bases between. The length of the CDR3 is 15 residues. Germline V lookup: CDR1 SGHTA, CDR2 FQGNSA. Here the CDR3 DNA reads TGTGCCAGCAGCTTAGAGTCAGGGTCAACAGAGACCCAGTACTTC. Translation gives CASSLESGSTETQYF.

This chain joins TRBV2 and TRBJ2-3, with a weak D call TRBD1 (5 bases). Germline V gene lookup returns CDR1 SNHLY and CDR2 FYNNEI. Trimming took 5 bases from V and 6 from J, leaving 12 bases between them. The CDR3 contains 13 residues. CDR3 protein: CASSFPPGDTQYF. CDR3 nucleotide sequence: TGTGCCAGCAGTTTCCCCCCAGGGGATACGCAGTATTTT. The complete variable domain, with remaining parts taken from reference TRBV2 and TRBJ2-3, reads EPEVTQTPSHQVTQMGQEVILRCVPISNHLYFYWYRQILGQKVEFLVSFYNNEISEKSEIFDDQFSVERPDGSNFTLKIRSTKLEDSAMYFCASSFPPGDTQYFGPGTRLTVL.

The rearrangement links TRBV12-3 or TRBV12-4 to TRBJ2-1; a weak D match, TRBD1 (6 bases). The V gene lost 6 bases and the J gene lost 9 bases, with 18 bases spanning the gap. The CDR3 is 14 residues long. CDR3 region: CASRQGATKGEQFF. The CDR3, as DNA: TGTGCCAGCAGACAGGGCGCCACCAAGGGTGAGCAGTTCTTC.

The chain recombines TRBV6-2 or TRBV6-3 with TRBJ2-3, with 8 positions matching TRBD1. The CDR3 is made up of 15 amino acids. Germline V gene sequence: CDR1 MNHEY, CDR2 SVGEGT. Trimming at V came to 2 bases and at J to 6 bases, leaving 7 bases not matched to a gene. The DNA for the CDR3 is TGTGCCAGCAGTTACAGGACAGGGAGCGGTGATACGCAGTATTTT. Amino acids: CASSYRTGSGDTQYF.

J is TRBJ2-5 and V is TRBV2; weak D call: TRBD2 (6 bases). Per germline, CDR1 SNHLY and CDR2 FYNNEI. The CDR3 consists of 14 residues. Trimming pared 7 bases from V and 4 bases from J, leaving 16 bases between. CDR3 region: CASMRSLAGETQYF. In DNA, the CDR3 is TGTGCCAGCATGAGGTCACTAGCCGGAGAGACCCAGTACTTC. Based on the CDR3 plus reference TRBV2 and TRBJ2-5, the full variable domain is EPEVTQTPSHQVTQMGQEVILRCVPISNHLYFYWYRQILGQKVEFLVSFYNNEISEKSEIFDDQFSVERPDGSNFTLKIRSTKLEDSAMYFCASMRSLAGETQYFGPGTRLLVL.

The chain carries TRBV5-8 and TRBJ1-2; no clear D gene. Germline lookup yields CDR1 SGHTS and CDR2 YDEGEE. The CDR3 has 13 residues. V lost 3 bases, J lost 4 bases, and 10 bases lay in between. Written as DNA, the CDR3 is TGTGCCAGCAGCTGGAATACGATCTATGGCTACACCTTC. This translates into CASSWNTIYGYTF. The full variable domain, rest sourced from reference TRBV5-8 and TRBJ1-2, is EAGVTQSPTHLIKTRGQQATLRCSPISGHTSVYWYQQALGLGLQFLLWYDEGEERNRGNFPPRFSGRQFPNYSSELNVNALELEDSALYLCASSWNTIYGYTFGSGTRLTVV.

The chain combines TRBV7-2 with TRBJ2-1, with 7 bases lining up with TRBD2. The J segment lost 4 bases and the V segment lost 5 bases, leaving 11 bases of the junction unmatched. Germline CDR1 and CDR2: SGHTA and FQGNSA. The CDR3 is 16 residues long. CDR3 sequence reads: CASSEIGGGRYNEQFF. CDR3 bases: TGTGCCAGCAGCGAGATAGGCGGGGGTCGGTACAATGAGCAGTTCTTC.

V gene TRBV5-6 combines with J gene TRBJ2-5, with 7 bases identical to TRBD2. The CDR3 is made up of 15 amino acids. Germline V gives CDR1 SGHDT, CDR2 YYEEEE. V was pared by 1 base and J by 3 bases, with 6 bases of the junction left unmatched. The CDR3 region is CASSLTRGVEETQYF. CDR3 coding DNA: TGTGCCAGCAGCTTGACTCGGGGGGTCGAAGAGACCCAGTACTTC.